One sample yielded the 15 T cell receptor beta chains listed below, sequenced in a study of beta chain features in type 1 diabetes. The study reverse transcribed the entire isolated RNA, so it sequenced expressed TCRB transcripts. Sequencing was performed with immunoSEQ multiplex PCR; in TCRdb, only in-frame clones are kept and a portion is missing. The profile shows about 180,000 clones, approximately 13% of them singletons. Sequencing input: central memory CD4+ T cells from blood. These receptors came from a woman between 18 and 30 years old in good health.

The CDR3 spells CASKEDRAPTGELFF. DNA for the CDR3: TGTGCCAGCAAGGAGGACAGGGCTCCCACCGGGGAGCTGTTTTTT. V and J are TRBV6-1 and TRBJ2-2, with 8 nucleotides matching TRBD1. The ends lost 7 bases at V and 4 bases at J; junction bases unmatched: 8. Looked up from germline, CDR1 is MNHNS and CDR2 is SASEGT. This CDR3 comprises 15 residues.

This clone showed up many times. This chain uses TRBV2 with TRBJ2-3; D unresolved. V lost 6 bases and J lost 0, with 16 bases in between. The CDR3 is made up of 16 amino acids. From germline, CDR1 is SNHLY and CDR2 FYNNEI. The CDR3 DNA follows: TGTGCCAGCAGACCTTCGTGGTTAGTTAGCACAGATACGCAGTATTTT. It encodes CASRPSWLVSTDTQYF.

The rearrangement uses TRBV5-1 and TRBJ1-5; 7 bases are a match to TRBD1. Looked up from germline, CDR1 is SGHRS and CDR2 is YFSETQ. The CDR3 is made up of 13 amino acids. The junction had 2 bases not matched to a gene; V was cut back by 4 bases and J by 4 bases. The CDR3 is CASSVTGNQPQHF. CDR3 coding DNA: TGCGCCAGCAGCGTGACAGGGAATCAGCCCCAGCATTTT.

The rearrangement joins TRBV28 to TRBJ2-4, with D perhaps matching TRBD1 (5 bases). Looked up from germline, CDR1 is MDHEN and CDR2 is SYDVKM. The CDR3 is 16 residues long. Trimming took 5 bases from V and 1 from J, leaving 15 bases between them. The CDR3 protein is CASSQAGLSAKNIQYF. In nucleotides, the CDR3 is TGTGCCAGCAGTCAAGCAGGGTTATCCGCCAAAAACATTCAGTACTTC.

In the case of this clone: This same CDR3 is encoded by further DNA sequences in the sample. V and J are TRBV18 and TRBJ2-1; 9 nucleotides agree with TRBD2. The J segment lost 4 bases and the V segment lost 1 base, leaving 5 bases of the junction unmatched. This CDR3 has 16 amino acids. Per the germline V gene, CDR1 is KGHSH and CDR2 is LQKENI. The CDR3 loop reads CASSPLSSGIYNEQFF. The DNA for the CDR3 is TGTGCCAGCTCACCACTTTCTAGCGGGATATACAATGAGCAGTTCTTC. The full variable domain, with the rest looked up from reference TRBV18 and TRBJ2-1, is NAGVMQNPRHLVRRRGQEARLRCSPMKGHSHVYWYRQLPEEGLKFMVYLQKENIIDESGMPKERFSAEFPKEGPSILRIQQVVRGDSAAYFCASSPLSSGIYNEQFFGPGTRLTVL.

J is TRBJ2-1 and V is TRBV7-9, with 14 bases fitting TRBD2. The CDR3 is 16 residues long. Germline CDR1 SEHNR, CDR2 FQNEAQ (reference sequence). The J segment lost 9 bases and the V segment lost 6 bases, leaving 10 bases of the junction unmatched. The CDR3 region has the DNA TGTGCCAGCAGTAGGACGGGACTAGCGGGAGTTGTTGAGCAGTTCTTC. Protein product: CASSRTGLAGVVEQFF.

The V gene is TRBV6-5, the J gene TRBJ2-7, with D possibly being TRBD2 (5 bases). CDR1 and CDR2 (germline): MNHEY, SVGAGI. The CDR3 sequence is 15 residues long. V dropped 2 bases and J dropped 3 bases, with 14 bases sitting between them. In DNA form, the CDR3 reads TGTGCCAGCAGTTACAAATTCGCGGGTCACTACGAGCAGTACTTC. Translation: CASSYKFAGHYEQYF.

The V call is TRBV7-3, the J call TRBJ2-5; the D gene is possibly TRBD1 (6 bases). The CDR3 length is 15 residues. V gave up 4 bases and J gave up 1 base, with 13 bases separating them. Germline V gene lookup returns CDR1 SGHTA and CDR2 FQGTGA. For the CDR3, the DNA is TGTGCCAGCAGCTCAGGGGATACCGGCCAAGAGACCCAGTACTTC. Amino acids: CASSSGDTGQETQYF. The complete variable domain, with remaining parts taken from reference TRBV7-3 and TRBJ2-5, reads GAGVSQTPSNKVTEKGKYVELRCDPISGHTALYWYRQSLGQGPEFLIYFQGTGAADDSGLPNDRFFAVRPEGSVSTLKIQRTERGDSAVYLCASSSGDTGQETQYFGPGTRLLVL.

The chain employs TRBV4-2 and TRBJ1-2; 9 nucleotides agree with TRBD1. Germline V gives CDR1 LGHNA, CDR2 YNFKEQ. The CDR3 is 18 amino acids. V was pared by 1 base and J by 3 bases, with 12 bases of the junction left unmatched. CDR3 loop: CASSQVVLGGQGYYGYTF. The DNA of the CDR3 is TGTGCCAGCAGCCAAGTGGTCCTAGGCGGACAGGGGTACTATGGCTACACCTTC.

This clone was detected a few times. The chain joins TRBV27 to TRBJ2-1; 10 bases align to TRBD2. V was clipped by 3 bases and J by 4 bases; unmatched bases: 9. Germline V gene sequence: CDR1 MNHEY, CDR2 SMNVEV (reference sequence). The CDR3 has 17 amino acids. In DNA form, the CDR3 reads TGTGCCAGCAGTTTCCACCCTCTAGCGGGGGTGTACAATGAGCAGTTCTTC. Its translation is CASSFHPLAGVYNEQFF.

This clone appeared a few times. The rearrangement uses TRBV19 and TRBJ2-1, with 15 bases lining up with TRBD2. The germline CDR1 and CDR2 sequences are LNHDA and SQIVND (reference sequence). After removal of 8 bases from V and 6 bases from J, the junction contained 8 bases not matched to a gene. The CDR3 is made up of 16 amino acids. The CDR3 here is CASGGLAGGPSNEQFF. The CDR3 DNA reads TGTGCCAGTGGGGGACTAGCGGGAGGCCCCTCCAATGAGCAGTTCTTC.

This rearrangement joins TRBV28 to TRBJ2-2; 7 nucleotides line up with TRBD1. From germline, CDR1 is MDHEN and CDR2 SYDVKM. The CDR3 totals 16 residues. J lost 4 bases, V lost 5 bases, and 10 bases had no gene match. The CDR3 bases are TGTGCCAGCAGTCGGCTCGGGACAGTAGGCACCGGGGAGCTGTTTTTT. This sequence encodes CASSRLGTVGTGELFF.

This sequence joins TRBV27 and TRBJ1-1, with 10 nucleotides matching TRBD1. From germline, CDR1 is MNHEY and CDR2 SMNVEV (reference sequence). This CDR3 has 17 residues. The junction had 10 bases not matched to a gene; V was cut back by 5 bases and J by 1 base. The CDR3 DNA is TGTGCCAGCAGTCCAAGACAGGGGGCTGGGGGGAACACTGAAGCTTTCTTT. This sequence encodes CASSPRQGAGGNTEAFF.

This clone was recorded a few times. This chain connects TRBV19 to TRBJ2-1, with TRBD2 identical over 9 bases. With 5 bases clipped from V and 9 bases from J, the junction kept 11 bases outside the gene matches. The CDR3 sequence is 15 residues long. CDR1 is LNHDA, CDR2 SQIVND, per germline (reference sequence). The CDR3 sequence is CASSSLWSGRTEQFF. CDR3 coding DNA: TGTGCCAGTAGTTCTTTATGGAGCGGGAGGACTGAGCAGTTCTTC.

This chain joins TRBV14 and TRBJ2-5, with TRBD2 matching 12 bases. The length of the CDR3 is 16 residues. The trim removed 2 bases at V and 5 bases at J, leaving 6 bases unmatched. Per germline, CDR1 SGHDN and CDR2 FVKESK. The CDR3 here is CASSQFTSGRLETQYF. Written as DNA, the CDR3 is TGTGCCAGCAGCCAATTCACTAGCGGGAGGTTGGAGACCCAGTACTTC.